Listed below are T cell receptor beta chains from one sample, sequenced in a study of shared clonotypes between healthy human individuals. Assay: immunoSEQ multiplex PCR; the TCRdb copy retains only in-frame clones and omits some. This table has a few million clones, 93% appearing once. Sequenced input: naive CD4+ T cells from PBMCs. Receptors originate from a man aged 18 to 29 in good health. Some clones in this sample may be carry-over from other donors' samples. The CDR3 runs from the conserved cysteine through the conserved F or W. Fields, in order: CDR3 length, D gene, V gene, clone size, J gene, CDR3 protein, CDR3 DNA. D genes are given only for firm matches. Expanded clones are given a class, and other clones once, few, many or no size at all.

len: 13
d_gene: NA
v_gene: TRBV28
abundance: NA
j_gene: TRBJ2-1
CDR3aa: CASSLLGADEQFF
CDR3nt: TGTGCCAGCAGTTTATTGGGGGCTGACGAGCAGTTCTTC

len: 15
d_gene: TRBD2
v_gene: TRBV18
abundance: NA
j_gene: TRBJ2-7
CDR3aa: CASSRGLAGNYEQYF
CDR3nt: TGTGCCAGCTCACGAGGACTAGCGGGGAACTACGAGCAGTACTTC

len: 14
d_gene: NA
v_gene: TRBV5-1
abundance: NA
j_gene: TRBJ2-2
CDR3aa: CASRGVQNTGELFF
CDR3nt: TGCGCCAGCAGAGGGGTCCAAAACACCGGGGAGCTGTTTTTT

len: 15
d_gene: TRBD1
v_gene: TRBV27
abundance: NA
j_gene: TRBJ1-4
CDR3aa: CATPGQGERVEKLFF
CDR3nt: TGTGCCACGCCGGGACAGGGGGAGAGAGTCGAAAAACTGTTTTTT

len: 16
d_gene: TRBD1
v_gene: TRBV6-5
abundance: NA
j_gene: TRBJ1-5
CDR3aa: CASSYPGQGSNQPQHF
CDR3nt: TGTGCCAGCAGTTACCCCGGACAGGGCTCGAATCAGCCCCAGCATTTT

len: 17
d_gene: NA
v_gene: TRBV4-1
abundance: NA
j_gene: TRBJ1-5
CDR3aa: CASSRLGTPAGNQPQHF
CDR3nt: TGCGCCAGCAGCCGCCTCGGGACACCCGCGGGCAATCAGCCCCAGCATTTT

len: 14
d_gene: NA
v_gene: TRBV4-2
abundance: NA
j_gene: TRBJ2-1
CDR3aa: CASSPPSAYNEQFF
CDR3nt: TGTGCCAGCAGCCCTCCAAGCGCCTACAATGAGCAGTTCTTC

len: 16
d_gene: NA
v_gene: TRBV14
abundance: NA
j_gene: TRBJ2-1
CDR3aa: CASSQDWWNSYNEQFF
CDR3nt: TGTGCCAGCAGCCAAGATTGGTGGAACTCCTACAATGAGCAGTTCTTC

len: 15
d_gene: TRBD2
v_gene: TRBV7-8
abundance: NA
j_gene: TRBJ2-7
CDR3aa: CASSLWTSFVFEQYF
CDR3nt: TGTGCCAGCAGCTTATGGACTAGTTTTGTCTTCGAGCAGTACTTC

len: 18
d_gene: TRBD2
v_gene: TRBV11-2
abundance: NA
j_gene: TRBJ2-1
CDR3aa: CASSSTVLAGDLRNEQFF
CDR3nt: TGTGCCAGCAGCTCTACGGTACTAGCGGGAGACCTTCGGAATGAGCAGTTCTTC

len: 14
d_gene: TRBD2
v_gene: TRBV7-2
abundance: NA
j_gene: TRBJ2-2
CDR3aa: CASSSGLAVGELFF
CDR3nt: TGTGCCAGCAGCTCGGGACTAGCTGTCGGGGAGCTGTTTTTT

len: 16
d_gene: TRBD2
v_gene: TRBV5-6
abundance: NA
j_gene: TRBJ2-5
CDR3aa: CASSVLTSGTTETQYF
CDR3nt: TGTGCCAGCAGCGTCCTAACTAGCGGGACTACGGAGACCCAGTACTTC

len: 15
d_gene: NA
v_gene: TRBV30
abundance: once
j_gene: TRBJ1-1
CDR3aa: CAWRGPPKRNTEAFF
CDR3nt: TGTGCCTGGAGGGGACCCCCCAAGAGGAACACTGAAGCTTTCTTT

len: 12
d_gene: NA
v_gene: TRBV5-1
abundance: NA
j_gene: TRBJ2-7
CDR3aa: CASSPDGYEQYF
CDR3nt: TGCGCCAGCAGCCCTGACGGCTACGAGCAGTACTTC

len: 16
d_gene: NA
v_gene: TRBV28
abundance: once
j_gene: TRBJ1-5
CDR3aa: CASSLGRVGYNQPQHF
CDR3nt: TGTGCCAGCAGTTTGGGCAGGGTGGGTTACAATCAGCCCCAGCATTTT

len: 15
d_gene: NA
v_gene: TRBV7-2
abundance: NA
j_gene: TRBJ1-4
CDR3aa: CASSLGGQANEKLFF
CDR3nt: TGTGCCAGCAGCTTAGGAGGGCAGGCTAATGAAAAACTGTTTTTT

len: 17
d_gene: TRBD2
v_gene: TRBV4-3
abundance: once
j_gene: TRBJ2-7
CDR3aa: CASSLKTSGGEVHEQYF
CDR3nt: TGCGCCAGCAGCTTAAAGACTAGCGGAGGAGAGGTGCACGAGCAGTACTTC

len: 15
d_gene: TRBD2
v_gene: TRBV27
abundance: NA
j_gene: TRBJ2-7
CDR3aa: CASASGGSGSYEQYF
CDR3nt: TGTGCCAGCGCATCGGGGGGTTCTGGCTCCTACGAGCAGTACTTC

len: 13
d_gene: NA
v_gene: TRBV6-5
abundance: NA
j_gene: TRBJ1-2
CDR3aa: CASSPSLNYGYTF
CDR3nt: TGTGCCAGCAGTCCCTCCCTTAACTATGGCTACACCTTC

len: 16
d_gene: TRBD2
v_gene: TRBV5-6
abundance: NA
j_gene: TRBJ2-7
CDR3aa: CASSEWGASGEYEQYF
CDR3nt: TGTGCCAGCAGCGAGTGGGGGGCTAGCGGGGAGTACGAGCAGTACTTC

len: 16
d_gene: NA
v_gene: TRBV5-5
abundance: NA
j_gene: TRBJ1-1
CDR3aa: CASSLDDSPSRTEAFF
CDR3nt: TGTGCCAGCAGCTTGGACGACAGTCCTTCGCGGACTGAAGCTTTCTTT

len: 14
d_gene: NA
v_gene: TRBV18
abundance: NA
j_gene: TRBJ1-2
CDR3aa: CASSQTETSFGYTF
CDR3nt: TGTGCCAGCTCTCAAACGGAGACCTCTTTCGGCTACACCTTC

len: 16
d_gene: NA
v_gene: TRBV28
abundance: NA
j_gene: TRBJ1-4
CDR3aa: CASSFHPGRAAEKLFF
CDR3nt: TGTGCCAGCAGTTTTCATCCGGGAAGGGCAGCTGAAAAACTGTTTTTT

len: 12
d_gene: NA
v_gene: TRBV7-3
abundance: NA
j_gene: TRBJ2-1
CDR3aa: CASSFEYGEQFF
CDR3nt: TGTGCCAGCAGTTTTGAGTATGGGGAGCAGTTCTTC